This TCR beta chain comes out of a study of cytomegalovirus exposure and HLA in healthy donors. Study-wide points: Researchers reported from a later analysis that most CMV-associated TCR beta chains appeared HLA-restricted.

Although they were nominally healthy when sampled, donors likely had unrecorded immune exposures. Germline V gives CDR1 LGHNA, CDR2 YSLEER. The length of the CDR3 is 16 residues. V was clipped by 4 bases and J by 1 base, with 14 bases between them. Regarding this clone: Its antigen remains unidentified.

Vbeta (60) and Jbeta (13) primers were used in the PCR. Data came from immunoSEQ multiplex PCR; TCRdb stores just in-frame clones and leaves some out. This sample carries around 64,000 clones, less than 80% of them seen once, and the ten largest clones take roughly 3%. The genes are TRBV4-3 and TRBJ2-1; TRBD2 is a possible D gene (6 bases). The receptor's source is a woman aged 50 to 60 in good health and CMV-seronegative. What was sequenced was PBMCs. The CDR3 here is CASSPSWGDSYNEQFF. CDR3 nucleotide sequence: TGCGCCAGCAGCCCTAGTTGGGGGGATTCCTACAATGAGCAGTTCTTC.